The rows below give T cell receptor beta chains drawn from one sample of a study of shared clonotypes between healthy human individuals. TCRdb keeps only in-frame clones here, not all; method: immunoSEQ multiplex PCR. The sample includes some 2,400,000 clones, approximately 96% of them seen just once. Input material: naive CD4+ T cells sorted from blood. These TCRs come from a man aged 18 to 29 in good health. CDR3s include the opening cysteine and the closing phenylalanine or tryptophan. Fields, in order: clone size, D gene, V gene, J gene, CDR3 protein, CDR3 DNA. A D gene is named only where the DNA matches it firmly. Some rows mark clone size as missing; the rest say once, few, many or name a class of expanded clone.

size: NA
D: NA
V: TRBV5-1
J: TRBJ1-2
CDR3: CASSLAKGVGYTF
DNA: TGCGCCAGCAGCTTGGCCAAGGGGGTTGGCTACACCTTC

size: NA
D: TRBD1
V: TRBV7-9
J: TRBJ2-5
CDR3: CASSDRVRSQETQYF
DNA: TGTGCCAGCAGTGACAGGGTACGTTCACAAGAGACCCAGTACTTC

size: NA
D: NA
V: TRBV7-2
J: TRBJ1-5
CDR3: CASSLRDQPQHF
DNA: TGTGCCAGCAGCTTAAGGGATCAGCCCCAGCATTTT

size: NA
D: NA
V: TRBV7-2
J: TRBJ1-6
CDR3: CASSLYPREYNSPLHF
DNA: TGTGCCAGCAGCTTGTACCCCCGGGAATATAATTCACCCCTCCACTTT

size: NA
D: TRBD1
V: TRBV28
J: TRBJ1-5
CDR3: CAGTAINQPQHF
DNA: TGTGCCGGGACAGCCATCAATCAGCCCCAGCATTTT

size: NA
D: TRBD1
V: TRBV6-5
J: TRBJ2-5
CDR3: CASSGQAWEETQYF
DNA: TGTGCCAGCAGTGGACAGGCATGGGAAGAGACCCAGTACTTC

size: NA
D: NA
V: TRBV11-2
J: TRBJ2-1
CDR3: CASSLRAGDYNEQFF
DNA: TGTGCCAGCAGCTTACGGGCAGGGGACTACAATGAGCAGTTCTTC

size: NA
D: TRBD2
V: TRBV28
J: TRBJ2-7
CDR3: CASRNSGNSYEQYF
DNA: TGTGCCAGCAGAAATAGCGGGAACTCCTACGAGCAGTACTTC

size: once
D: TRBD2
V: TRBV11-2
J: TRBJ2-7
CDR3: CASSLVASGNYEQYF
DNA: TGTGCCAGCAGCTTAGTGGCTAGCGGGAACTACGAGCAGTACTTC

size: NA
D: NA
V: TRBV9
J: TRBJ2-5
CDR3: CASSVGGQGQETQYF
DNA: TGTGCCAGCAGCGTAGGAGGGCAGGGCCAAGAGACCCAGTACTTC

size: NA
D: NA
V: TRBV11-2
J: TRBJ1-5
CDR3: CASSSEGHQPQHF
DNA: TGTGCCAGCAGCTCTGAGGGGCATCAGCCCCAGCATTTT

size: NA
D: NA
V: TRBV4-1
J: TRBJ2-7
CDR3: CASSQDLQGSYEQYF
DNA: TGCGCCAGCAGCCAAGATCTCCAGGGCTCCTACGAGCAGTACTTC

size: NA
D: TRBD1
V: TRBV18
J: TRBJ2-5
CDR3: CASSPPGQAKETQYF
DNA: TGTGCCAGCTCACCACCGGGACAGGCAAAAGAGACCCAGTACTTC

size: NA
D: NA
V: TRBV30
J: TRBJ1-1
CDR3: CAWSGWDAPEAFF
DNA: TGTGCCTGGAGTGGATGGGACGCCCCTGAAGCTTTCTTT

size: NA
D: NA
V: TRBV4-1
J: TRBJ1-3
CDR3: CASSQADSRGNTIYF
DNA: TGCGCCAGCAGCCAAGCCGACAGCCGTGGAAACACCATATATTTT

size: NA
D: NA
V: TRBV19
J: TRBJ1-1
CDR3: CASSIGAGNMNTEAFF
DNA: TGTGCCAGTAGTATAGGTGCCGGGAACATGAACACTGAAGCTTTCTTT

size: NA
D: TRBD1
V: TRBV4-1
J: TRBJ2-1
CDR3: CASSQSGTGAYNEQFF
DNA: TGCGCCAGCAGCCAATCGGGTACAGGGGCCTACAATGAGCAGTTCTTC

size: NA
D: TRBD1
V: TRBV9
J: TRBJ1-1
CDR3: CASSAETGGTEAFF
DNA: TGTGCCAGCAGCGCGGAGACAGGGGGCACTGAAGCTTTCTTT

size: once
D: TRBD1
V: TRBV13
J: TRBJ2-5
CDR3: CASSPDPWTGRIETQYF
DNA: TGTGCCAGCAGCCCAGACCCCTGGACAGGGAGGATCGAGACCCAGTACTTC

size: NA
D: NA
V: TRBV6-5
J: TRBJ1-3
CDR3: CASSKNGNTIYF
DNA: TGTGCCAGCAGCAAAAATGGAAACACCATATATTTT

size: NA
D: NA
V: TRBV7-2
J: TRBJ2-1
CDR3: CASSPSLDNEQFF
DNA: TGTGCCAGCAGCCCCTCTCTTGATAATGAGCAGTTCTTC

size: NA
D: TRBD1
V: TRBV27
J: TRBJ1-2
CDR3: CASRTGGGGYTF
DNA: TGTGCCAGCAGAACAGGGGGCGGTGGCTACACCTTC

size: NA
D: NA
V: TRBV7-9
J: TRBJ2-3
CDR3: CASSLAEGPDTQYF
DNA: TGTGCCAGCAGCTTAGCTGAAGGGCCAGATACGCAGTATTTT

size: few
D: TRBD1
V: TRBV7-2
J: TRBJ1-6
CDR3: CASSLGQGEGSPLHF
DNA: TGTGCCAGCAGCTTGGGACAGGGGGAAGGTTCACCCCTCCACTTT

size: NA
D: NA
V: TRBV28
J: TRBJ2-3
CDR3: CASSLAGTDTQYF
DNA: TGTGCCAGCAGTTTGGCCGGGACAGATACGCAGTATTTT

size: once
D: TRBD1
V: TRBV7-2
J: TRBJ1-4
CDR3: CASSWDRTNEKLFF
DNA: TGTGCCAGCAGCTGGGACAGGACCAATGAAAAACTGTTTTTT

size: NA
D: TRBD2
V: TRBV6-1
J: TRBJ2-1
CDR3: CASSGTLAAPYNEQFF
DNA: TGTGCCAGCAGTGGGACACTAGCGGCCCCCTACAATGAGCAGTTCTTC

size: NA
D: NA
V: TRBV7-9
J: TRBJ1-1
CDR3: CASSSPLGTEAFF
DNA: TGTGCCAGCAGCTCCCCATTGGGCACTGAAGCTTTCTTT

size: NA
D: TRBD1
V: TRBV5-1
J: TRBJ1-6
CDR3: CASSRGQGGNSPLHF
DNA: TGCGCCAGCAGCAGGGGACAGGGAGGAAATTCACCCCTCCACTTT

size: NA
D: NA
V: TRBV10-3
J: TRBJ2-5
CDR3: CAISVWEQETQYF
DNA: TGTGCCATCAGTGTCTGGGAGCAAGAGACCCAGTACTTC

size: once
D: NA
V: TRBV23-1
J: TRBJ2-1
CDR3: CASILPGPTINEQFF
DNA: TGCGCCAGCATACTCCCGGGACCCACTATCAATGAGCAGTTCTTC

size: NA
D: NA
V: TRBV11-2
J: TRBJ1-6
CDR3: CASSPARDNSPLHF
DNA: TGTGCCAGCAGCCCGGCCAGGGATAATTCACCCCTCCACTTT

size: NA
D: NA
V: TRBV2
J: TRBJ1-3
CDR3: CASSEGTAGSGNTIYF
DNA: TGTGCCAGCAGTGAAGGGACAGCCGGCTCTGGAAACACCATATATTTT

size: NA
D: TRBD1
V: TRBV6-1
J: TRBJ1-1
CDR3: CASSEGTAGSAFF
DNA: TGTGCCAGCAGCGAAGGGACAGCGGGGTCAGCTTTCTTT

size: NA
D: TRBD2
V: TRBV29-1
J: TRBJ2-7
CDR3: CSAQRGSGTYEQYF
DNA: TGCAGCGCCCAAAGGGGTAGCGGGACATACGAGCAGTACTTC

size: once
D: NA
V: TRBV29-1
J: TRBJ2-2
CDR3: CSVQTSSGELFF
DNA: TGCAGCGTCCAAACTAGTTCCGGGGAGCTGTTTTTT

size: NA
D: NA
V: TRBV5-6
J: TRBJ2-4
CDR3: CASSLYRLAKNIQYF
DNA: TGTGCCAGCAGCTTGTACCGATTAGCCAAAAACATTCAGTACTTC

size: NA
D: TRBD1
V: TRBV29-1
J: TRBJ1-2
CDR3: CSTQGGLPYGYTF
DNA: TGCAGCACCCAGGGGGGGCTACCCTATGGCTACACCTTC

size: once
D: NA
V: TRBV4-2
J: TRBJ1-2
CDR3: CASSQDLGGANYGYTF
DNA: TGTGCCAGCAGCCAAGATTTAGGGGGGGCTAACTATGGCTACACCTTC

size: NA
D: NA
V: TRBV5-1
J: TRBJ2-5
CDR3: CASSLLGLETQYF
DNA: TGCGCCAGCAGCTTGTTGGGGTTAGAGACCCAGTACTTC

size: NA
D: NA
V: TRBV18
J: TRBJ2-5
CDR3: CASSPPSSRGETQYF
DNA: TGTGCCAGCTCACCACCGAGTTCCCGTGGGGAGACCCAGTACTTC

size: NA
D: TRBD1
V: TRBV7-9
J: TRBJ1-4
CDR3: CASSPKETGRDEKLFF
DNA: TGTGCCAGTTCCCCGAAAGAGACAGGGAGGGATGAAAAACTGTTTTTT